The 2 T cell receptor beta chains listed next were all sequenced from one sample in a study of cytomegalovirus exposure and HLA in healthy donors. Profiled with immunoSEQ multiplex PCR; TCRdb holds only in-frame clones, not every one. The sample includes 130,000 to 150,000 clones, over 80% seen only once; the top ten take about 6.7%. The sequenced sample consisted of PBMCs. The receptor source for this set is a woman in her 30s in good health and CMV-seropositive.

This chain links TRBV6-5 with TRBJ1-6; D uncertain. Germline assignment: CDR1 MNHEY and CDR2 SVGAGI. The CDR3 runs 13 residues. The ends were cut back, 2 bases at V and 14 bases at J, with 13 bases in the middle. DNA for the CDR3: TGTGCCAGCAGTTACGCGCCCGAGGGATCCCTCCACTTT. Amino acid sequence: CASSYAPEGSLHF.

V and J are TRBV2 and TRBJ1-2; TRBD1 matches 8 bases. Looked up from germline, CDR1 is SNHLY and CDR2 is FYNNEI. Trimming took 7 bases from V and 8 from J; bases not matched to a gene: 9. There are 13 residues in the CDR3. The CDR3 nucleotides read TGTGCCAGCACCCTAGACAGGGGCAGAGGCTACACCTTC. This encodes CASTLDRGRGYTF.